This TCR beta chain derives from a study of OX40 agonist ivuxolimab in advanced cancers. TCRdb keeps only in-frame clones here, not all; method: immunoSEQ multiplex PCR. Of around 94,000 clones listed, more than 75% are singletons. V was trimmed by 0 bases and J by 4 bases, leaving 7 bases between them. CDR1 and CDR2 (germline): LGHNA, YNFKEQ. The CDR3 consists of 13 residues. This rearrangement joins TRBV4-2 to TRBJ2-7; D is uncertain. Source: CD4+ or CD8+ T cells sorted from blood, taken in a trial of the OX40 agonist ivuxolimab. This receptor was obtained from an adult with an advanced solid tumor such as melanoma, head and neck, liver or kidney cancer. This CDR3 is CASSQDREYEQYF. Written as DNA, the CDR3 is TGTGCCAGCAGCCAAGATAGGGAATACGAGCAGTACTTC.